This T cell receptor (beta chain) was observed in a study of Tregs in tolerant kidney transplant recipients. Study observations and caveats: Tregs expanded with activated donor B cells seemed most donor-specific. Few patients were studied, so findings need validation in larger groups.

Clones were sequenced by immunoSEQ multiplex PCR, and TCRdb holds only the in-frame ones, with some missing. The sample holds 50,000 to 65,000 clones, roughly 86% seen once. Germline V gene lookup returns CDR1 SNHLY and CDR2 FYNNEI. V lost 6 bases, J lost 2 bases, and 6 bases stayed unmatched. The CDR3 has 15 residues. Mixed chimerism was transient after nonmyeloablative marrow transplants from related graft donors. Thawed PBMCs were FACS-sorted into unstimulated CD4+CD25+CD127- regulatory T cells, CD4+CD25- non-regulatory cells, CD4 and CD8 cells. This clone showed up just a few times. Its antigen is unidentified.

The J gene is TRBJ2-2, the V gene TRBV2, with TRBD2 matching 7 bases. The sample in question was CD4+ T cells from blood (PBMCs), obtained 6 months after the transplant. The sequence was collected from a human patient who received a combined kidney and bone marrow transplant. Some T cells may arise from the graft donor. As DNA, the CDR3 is TGTGCCAGCAGCCCACTAGCGCCAAACACCGGGGAGCTGTTTTTT. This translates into CASSPLAPNTGELFF.